This TCR beta chain is from a study of cytomegalovirus exposure and HLA in healthy donors. To note about this clone: Antigen specificity is unknown.

Notes on the study in general: The authors judged a highly shared variant cluster likely a sequencing artifact. When the data were analyzed later, several of the most significant clusters appeared to be linked to common viral pathogens. What TCR beta sequences reportedly achieved was accurate prediction of HLA-A and HLA-B alleles in most subjects.

These donors, healthy bone marrow donors, were studied. Germline CDR1 reads MNHNS; CDR2 reads SASEGT. V dropped 7 bases and J dropped 5 bases, with 14 bases sitting between them. The CDR3 is 13 amino acids. PCR involved 60 Vbeta and 13 Jbeta primers. Only in-frame clones appear in the TCRdb table, and some are missing; sequencing was by immunoSEQ multiplex PCR. The table lists under 200,000 clones, about 12% of them singletons. Sequencing was performed on PBMCs. The rearrangement joins TRBV6-1 to TRBJ2-5; D possibly corresponds to TRBD2 (6 bases). The clonotype was recovered from a man in his forties or fifties in good health and CMV-seropositive. The CDR3 DNA follows: TGTGCCAGCAATGCGGGGTGGGGGGAGACCCAGTACTTC. As protein: CASNAGWGETQYF.